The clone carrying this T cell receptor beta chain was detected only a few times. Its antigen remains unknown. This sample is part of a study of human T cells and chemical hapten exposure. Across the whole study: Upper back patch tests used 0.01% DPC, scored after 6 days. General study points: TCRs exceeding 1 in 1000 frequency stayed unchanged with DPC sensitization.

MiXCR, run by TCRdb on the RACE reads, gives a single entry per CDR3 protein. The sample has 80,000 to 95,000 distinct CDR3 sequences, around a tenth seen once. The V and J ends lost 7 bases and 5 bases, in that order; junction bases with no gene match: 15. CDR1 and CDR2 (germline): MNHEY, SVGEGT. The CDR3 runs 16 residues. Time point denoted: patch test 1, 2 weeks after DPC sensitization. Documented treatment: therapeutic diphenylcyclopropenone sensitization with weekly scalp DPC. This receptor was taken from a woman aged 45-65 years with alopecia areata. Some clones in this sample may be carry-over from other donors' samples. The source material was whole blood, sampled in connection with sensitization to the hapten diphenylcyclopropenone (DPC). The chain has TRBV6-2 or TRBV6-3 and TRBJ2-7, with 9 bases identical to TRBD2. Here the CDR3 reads CASTNGGSSGIHEQYF. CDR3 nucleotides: TGTGCCAGCACCAACGGTGGGTCTAGCGGGATTCACGAGCAGTACTTC.